This T cell receptor (beta chain) emerged from a study of T cells after yellow fever vaccination. Generation of TCR cDNA used 5'RACE template switching (which added a universal primer site and UMIs). TCRdb reprocessed the 5' RACE reads with MiXCR, giving one entry per CDR3 protein. The sample includes about 340,000 distinct CDR3 sequences, 3% to 4.5% seen only once; the top ten take approximately 25%. In germline, CDR1 is MNHEY, CDR2 SVGEGT. The V end was cut by 4 bases, the J end by 3 bases, with 10 bases between. The CDR3 extends over 13 amino acids. Study-wide points: The booster response re-showed most primary clones: around 96% CD4, approximately 90% CD8.

Comments on this clonotype: Its antigen is unknown.

The sample consisted of PBMCs, taken 5 days after the yellow fever booster vaccination. The clonotype comes from a man younger than 35 who received the YFV17D yellow fever vaccine. J is TRBJ2-7 and V is TRBV6-2 or TRBV6-3; D tentatively reads TRBD1 or TRBD2 (5 bases each). This chain's CDR3 is CASSSGPFYEQYV. DNA for the CDR3: TGTGCCAGCAGTTCGGGGCCCTTCTACGAGCAGTACGTC.